This TCR beta chain was recorded in a study of beta chain features in type 1 diabetes (dated by TCRdb to about 2018). For the wider study: Patients and healthy donors did not differ in mean age, gender distribution, total cell number or subset yield. A total of approximately 100 million sorted cells were examined across all samples, and the number of cells per subset was strongly correlated with RNA yield. The study compared TCRB repertoires of sorted circulating CD4+ T cell subsets between recently diagnosed type 1 diabetes patients and matched healthy donors. Regulatory and stem cell-like memory subsets were isolated from only 8 patients and about eight healthy donors, whereas naive and central memory subsets came from all 30 or so donors. Overall study results and their limits: PCR might favor shorter templates, but patient and control samples were amplified and corrected together, so any skew would affect both groups equally. Only small numbers of individuals were included in the HLA sub-analyses, which left unresolved whether HLA type had any influence on TCRB rearrangement. A moderate but significant shortening of TCRB CDR3 length was observed in type 1 diabetes patients in all four CD4+ subsets. Fewer insertions and more nucleotide deletions at VDJ recombination sites were observed in patients with type 1 diabetes, implying thymic rearrangement abnormalities. The naive, central memory and regulatory TCRB repertoires appeared to resemble one another more closely among patients than among healthy donors. Because cDNA was sequenced instead of genomic DNA, highly expressing activated cells could be over-represented, though the groups showed no difference in activation or CD3 levels.

The entire isolated RNA was reverse transcribed using the High Capacity cDNA Reverse Transcription Kit, and thus expressed TCRB transcripts were sequenced. Naive, central memory and regulatory T cell samples underwent deep immunoSEQ sequencing, averaging approximately 3.5 million total reads per sample. Sorted cells were lysed in RLT buffer, and RNA was extracted using DNase-treated RNeasy Micro or Mini kits according to cell number. To prevent cross-contamination, each cell subset was processed individually, whereas patient and healthy donor samples were processed jointly. The immunoSEQ multiplex PCR was used to amplify TCRB sequences from cDNA, yielding 87-bp fragments that span the CDR3 region. Sequencing of the amplicons was performed on the Illumina HiSeq platform. In the source study's methods: Synthetic template baselines were used to correct PCR bias computationally, reads within Hamming distance 2 were collapsed, and singletons that could not be merged were discarded. Reads were aligned to IMGT to assign V, D and J genes, CDR3 length, and insertions or deletions at six rearrangement sites. Within each subset, clonotype counts were normalized to sorted cell number, and only after that were true diversity and Gini coefficients computed with the tcR R package. The overlap coefficient, calculated on TCRB nucleotide sequences, was used to measure repertoire sharing. As a proxy for the pre-selection repertoire, out-of-frame TCRB sequences from naive cells were analyzed. In TCRdb, the immuneACCESS table is reduced to in-frame sequences with V and J assigned. These tables do not hold every clone; where another copy was compared, an unresolved V gene accounts for under half, and the others remain unexplained. V and J calls and clone size follow that table, whereas D and trimming were derived from the DNA. The sample table shows roughly 250,000 clones, and 55% to 70% are seen once. The ten largest clones take up roughly 0.048% of the sample.

As concerns this clone: Its antigen target is currently unknown. No base-level quality is on record; no much larger clone is a single base apart. This sample also contains other DNA sequences that code for the same CDR3.

Each donor gave one peripheral blood draw, approximately 100 mL on average, collected into heparinised tubes. A BD FACSAria II and a panel including CD45RO, CCR7, CD25, CD127, CD95 and CD27 were used to sort naive, central memory, regulatory and stem cell-like memory CD4+ T cells. Every sorted population had a purity above 95%. PBMCs were isolated immediately by Lymphoprep density gradient centrifugation and stained directly without culture. Samples were stained and sorted in pairs, with one healthy donor and one patient per experiment, so that batch effects were minimized. CDR1 and CDR2, looked up from the germline V gene, are SQVTM and ANQGSEA. The CDR3, cysteine through phenylalanine, is 12 amino acids long. The entry retains the CDR3 DNA only, 36 bases that are in frame from base 1. Trimming costs V 2 bases and J 4 bases, and their ends lie 9 bases apart.

Sequencing was done on a sample of naive CD4+ T cells from blood. The cell subset or site label, read with the paper, signifies: true naive CD4+ T cells. The source is a man younger than 40 in good health. The chain is encoded by TRBV29-1 joined to TRBJ2-7, and perhaps TRBD1 as D gene, on 6 matching bases. CDR3 region: CSVEKGGYEQYF. The base sequence is TGCAGCGTTGAAAAAGGGGGTTACGAGCAGTACTTC.